This TCR beta chain is from a study of monozygotic twins with inflammatory bowel disease (dated by TCRdb to between 2018 and 2021). Regarding the complete study: The full study comprised some 30 monozygotic twin pairs: nine German pairs (four IBD-concordant, five IBD-discordant) and 19 IBD-discordant Danish pairs. The search for disease-associated traits relied mainly on comparing, within discordant pairs, IBD patients with their genetically identical healthy co-twins. Each individual had, on average, about 151 000 unique TCRalpha sequences and 181 000 unique TCRbeta sequences available for analysis.

Library prep was done by 5' RACE. Each TCR library was prepared from about 3,400 ng of total RNA. For each sample, cDNA synthesis with SMARTScribe reverse transcriptase was split into eight separate reactions. During cDNA synthesis, template switching was used to introduce unique molecular identifiers that contained a 6-nucleotide sample barcode. Two nested PCRs of about 16 and 10 cycles amplified the TCRalpha and TCRbeta cDNA, and bead purification followed each PCR. Before amplification, the cDNA was treated with uracil DNA-glycosylase and purified using the QIAquick PCR purification kit. In the second PCR, Illumina TruSeq-compatible adapters and sample-specific barcodes were added. Library quality and concentration were checked on TapeStation and Qubit, and libraries were pooled at 4.5 to 5.5 ng each. Sequencing of the pooled libraries was done on an Illumina HiSeq2500 single-index Rapid Run using custom sequencing primers and 2 x 100 bp reads. The authors' analysis ran thus. MiGEC version 1.2.6 was used for UMI-based consensus assembly to correct PCR and sequencing errors. MiXCR version 2.1.1 was used for V(D)J alignment, clonotype assembly and CDR3 extraction. To normalise gene usage, clonotype sharing and MAIT/NKT TCR abundance, the analysis used the top 1000, 10 000 and 20 000 clonotypes per sample. Diversity was computed as the inverse Simpson index with the vegan R package after downsampling to 27 000 UMIs. Statistical testing used paired Mann-Whitney U tests on the discordant twin pairs and applied Benjamini-Hochberg correction for multiple testing. TCRdb reprocessed the reads into one record per CDR3 protein sequence, lacking DNA. The V and J calls were not made by the authors but by TCRdb's processing. The sample's clone listing holds 350,000 to 400,000 distinct CDR3 sequences. The ten largest clones add up to 2.5% to 3% of the sample.

From each donor, a roughly 2.7 ml peripheral blood sample was collected into PAXgene tubes and stored at -80 degrees C. Without T cell sorting, total RNA was isolated from whole blood using the PAXgene blood miRNA kit on an automated QIAcube. Deep TCRalpha and TCRbeta repertoire profiling with unique molecular barcoding was performed on peripheral blood of monozygotic twin pairs concordant or discordant for inflammatory bowel disease. Smoking habits were recorded for all twin pairs, with individuals classified as current, former or never smokers. Turning to this clonotype: No cognate antigen has been identified for it.

What the research found in general, with its limitations: Background noise and inter-individual variability may have been introduced into the repertoires by the differing immunosuppressive treatments among patients. No single strong signal or clonotype linked to IBD turned up in the results, so the idea that one exists was not supported. No difference in repertoire similarity was observed between concordant and discordant twins, possibly owing to limited statistical power. Distinction between different T cell subtypes could not be achieved in the analysis. Compared with healthy twins, IBD patients had fewer clonotypes in common with other individuals, a difference most pronounced in patients showing signs of disease activity. Measured by the inverse Simpson index, TCRbeta repertoire diversity was lower in IBD patients than in their healthy co-twins.

CDR1 and CDR2, per the germline V gene, are MNHGY and SVAAGI. The CDR3 covers 21 residues, taking in both the cysteine and the phenylalanine. DNA is not on record. This sequence uses TRBV6-9 and TRBJ2-5; the TRBD1 assignment by TCRdb is unverifiable without DNA. The sample comprised blood. This receptor was taken from a human donor with ulcerative colitis or Crohn's disease, or a healthy co-twin of an affected twin (not recorded which). The CDR3 reads CASSKPLTGEKISFLQETQYF.